This entry concerns a single T cell receptor (beta chain). This entry is derived from a study of blood T cell repertoires in COVID-19. Original handling: Reference gene primers were amplified, and this amplification served to estimate nucleated cell counts. The protocol was immunoSEQ multiplex PCR, while the TCRdb copy is restricted to in-frame clones and leaves out a portion. D and trimming were read from the DNA, whereas the V and J calls and clone size are those reported in that table. The sample shows about 170,000 clones, roughly 84% of them seen only once. The source of this sequence is a woman aged 55 to 70 with acute or convalescent COVID-19. The source material was peripheral blood.

The CDR3 DNA is TGTGCCAGCAACCCAGGGGGGAATAGCAATCAGCCCCAGCATTTT. This sequence encodes CASNPGGNSNQPQHF. V gene TRBV6-5 combines with J gene TRBJ1-5, with TRBD1 matching over 7 bases. The ends lost 7 bases at V and 0 bases at J; junction bases unmatched: 6. This CDR3 is 15 amino acids long. Germline V gene sequence: CDR1 MNHEY, CDR2 SVGAGI.